The 25 T cell receptor beta chains below all came from one sample that was sequenced in a study of T-cell reconstitution after alpha-beta-depleted transplantation in children. Preparing the TCRbeta library involved the use of unique molecular identifiers. TCRdb re-called the PCR reads with MiXCR, one entry per CDR3 protein. This sample has around 450,000 distinct CDR3 sequences, with about 40% found just once. This material consisted of PBMCs, taken before TCRalphabeta/CD19-depleted stem cell transplant. The receptors shown here come from a girl aged 2 to 10 with aplastic anemia, due to receive a stem cell transplant.

This clonotype was observed a few times. The gene calls are TRBV5-1 and TRBJ2-2; no firm D call. Germline CDR1 SGHRS, CDR2 YFSETQ. The CDR3 has 14 residues. Trimming removed 5 bases at V and 5 bases at J, with 13 bases between. CDR3 DNA sequence: TGCGCCAGCAGACCCGACTTGAGGACCGGGGAGCTGTTTTTT. It is translated as CASRPDLRTGELFF.

V and J are TRBV18 and TRBJ2-1; D is undetermined. The CDR3 has 13 amino acids. Germline values: CDR1 KGHSH, CDR2 LQKENI. The V end lost 6 bases, the J end lost 8 bases, and 14 bases lay between the germline ends. The CDR3 loop reads CASSPGHGDEQFF. CDR3 DNA sequence: TGTGCCAGCTCCCCAGGCCATGGCGATGAGCAGTTCTTC.

Only a few counts were recorded for this clonotype. The chain employs TRBV6-2 or TRBV6-3 and TRBJ2-1; D ambiguous. CDR3 length: 20 residues. Trimming removed 0 bases at V and 0 bases at J, with 21 bases between. From germline, CDR1 is MNHEY and CDR2 SVGEGT. CDR3 in DNA: TGTGCCAGCAGTTACTCTTCAATAAGTGCCAGCCAGAGCTCCTACAATGAGCAGTTCTTC. Its translation is CASSYSSISASQSSYNEQFF.

The V gene is TRBV6-1, the J gene TRBJ2-5; TRBD1 agrees at 8 bases. There are 15 residues in the CDR3. The V segment lost 7 bases and the J segment 2 bases; nucleotides outside the gene matches: 9. The germline V gene encodes CDR1 MNHNS and CDR2 SASEGT. CDR3 sequence reads: CASIPTGALQETQYF. As DNA, the CDR3 is TGTGCCAGCATTCCGACAGGGGCGCTGCAAGAGACCCAGTACTTC.

This clonotype turned up a few times. The gene calls are TRBV20-1 and TRBJ2-3; 9 bases are shared with TRBD1. The CDR3 covers 14 residues. Per germline, CDR1 DFQATT and CDR2 SNEGSKA (reference sequence). J was trimmed by 3 bases and V by 3 bases; bases with no gene match: 4. This CDR3 reads CSARLGQGTDTQYF. In DNA, the CDR3 is TGCAGTGCTAGGTTGGGACAGGGAACAGATACGCAGTATTTT.

The chain recombines TRBV20-1 with TRBJ2-5; TRBD2 matches at 8 bases. This CDR3 region has 12 residues. Per the germline V gene, CDR1 is DFQATT and CDR2 is SNEGSKA (reference sequence). In nucleotides, the CDR3 is TGCAGCGGGAGGGCCGGCCAAGAGACCCAGTACTTC. Translating it yields CSGRAGQETQYF.

This sequence joins TRBV20-1 and TRBJ2-7, with 14 bases matching TRBD2. The CDR3 length is 17 residues. Germline CDR1 DFQATT, CDR2 SNEGSKA (reference sequence). The J segment lost 4 bases and the V segment lost 3 bases, leaving 11 bases of the junction unmatched. The CDR3 nucleotides read TGCAGTGCTAGCTTCCCCGGGACTAGCGGGAGAGCTTACGAGCAGTACTTC. It codes for CSASFPGTSGRAYEQYF.

The chain uses TRBV5-1 and TRBJ2-5; TRBD2 matches 8 bases. Germline V CDR1 and CDR2: SGHRS, YFSETQ. Unmatched junction bases numbered 15, after V lost 7 bases and J lost 4 bases. The CDR3 covers 16 residues. The CDR3 sequence: CASALTGGRFTETQYF. In DNA, the CDR3 is TGCGCCAGCGCCCTAACTGGCGGGAGGTTCACAGAGACCCAGTACTTC.

This chain uses TRBV9 with TRBJ2-2; 9 bases match TRBD2. The CDR3 has 16 amino acids. From germline, CDR1 is SGDLS and CDR2 YYNGEE. Unmatched junction bases numbered 10, after V lost 2 bases and J lost 8 bases. CDR3 DNA: TGTGCCAGCAGCGTCAGGGGTAGCGGGAGTTCTGGGGAGCTGTTTTTT. This encodes CASSVRGSGSSGELFF.

This clonotype was detected ten times or more. V and J are TRBV6-2 or TRBV6-3 and TRBJ2-7; no clear D gene. Germline CDR1 and CDR2: MNHEY and SVGEGT. Between the trimmed V and J ends, which lost 2 bases and 6 bases, there was a span of 23 bases. This CDR3 has 17 residues. The CDR3 coding sequence is TGTGCCAGCAGTTACCCTCCCTATGCAGCCCAAACGGGCGAGCAGTACTTC. Protein: CASSYPPYAAQTGEQYF.

By share, this clonotype ranks as medium-sized. The CDR3 here is CASRGPGDTQYF. As DNA, the CDR3 is TGTGCCAGCAGGGGCCCCGGGGATACGCAGTATTTT. V usage is TRBV12-3 or TRBV12-4 and J usage is TRBJ2-3; D remains ambiguous. The CDR3 totals 12 residues. V lost 6 bases and J lost 6, with 10 bases in between.

This clonotype was seen only a few times. This chain uses TRBV10-3 with TRBJ1-2, with D maybe TRBD1 (6 bases). CDR3 length: 12 amino acids. Trimming cost V 7 bases and J 6 bases, with 12 bases left between them. Germline CDR1 is ENHRY and CDR2 is SYGVKD. The CDR3: CAITERGDGYTF. The CDR3 bases are TGTGCCATCACCGAGAGGGGGGATGGCTACACCTTC.

J is TRBJ2-5 and V is TRBV28, with TRBD2 matching 12 bases. There are 15 residues in the CDR3. With 4 bases clipped from V and 3 bases from J, the junction kept 3 bases outside the gene matches. Germline V CDR1 and CDR2: MDHEN, SYDVKM. The CDR3 DNA reads as TGTGCCAGCAGTTATACTAGCGGGAGGAAAGAGACCCAGTACTTC. Its translation is CASSYTSGRKETQYF.

CDR3 region: CATSRKKREGRYNEQFF. The CDR3 DNA reads as TGTGCCACCAGCAGAAAGAAGCGGGAGGGCCGGTACAATGAGCAGTTCTTC. The rearrangement links TRBV15 to TRBJ2-1; 10 bases fit TRBD2. CDR1 is LNHNV and CDR2 is YYDKDF in the germline V gene (reference sequence). With V trimmed by 2 bases and J by 4 bases, 8 bases remained unmatched. The CDR3 has 17 amino acids.

As concerns this clonotype: One base away lies a much larger clone, so this may be a sequencing read error. The CDR3 ends on some other residue instead of the conserved phenylalanine or tryptophan, so this is likely a read error. V gene TRBV5-5 combines with J gene TRBJ2-5, with D unresolved. V shed 4 bases and J shed 1 base, with 14 bases lying between them. The CDR3 has 15 residues. Germline V gene sequence: CDR1 SGHKS, CDR2 YYEKEE (reference sequence). The CDR3 DNA reads TGTGCCAGCAGCGAACTCCCAAACCCCCAAGAGACCCAGTACCTC. Translated, it gives CASSELPNPQETQYL.

This clonotype was recorded a few times. The rearrangement links TRBV28 to TRBJ2-1; 8 nucleotides align to TRBD2. The germline V gene encodes CDR1 MDHEN and CDR2 SYDVKM. The V gene end was trimmed by 2 bases and the J gene end by 10 bases; junction bases not matched to a gene: 7. The CDR3 extends over 14 amino acids. The CDR3 spells CASSLIGGVKEQFF. As DNA, the CDR3 is TGTGCCAGCAGTTTAATCGGGGGGGTAAAAGAGCAGTTCTTC.

This clonotype was seen once. This chain joins TRBV28 and TRBJ1-1; possibly TRBD1 for D (5 bases). Trimming removed 2 bases at V and 0 bases at J, with 13 bases between. Germline CDR1 MDHEN, CDR2 SYDVKM. The CDR3 consists of 16 residues. DNA for the CDR3: TGTGCCAGCAGTTTACCAGGGCCCCCGATGAACACTGAAGCTTTCTTT. Its protein is CASSLPGPPMNTEAFF.

On this clonotype: This may come from a read error, since a much larger clone is one base off. Because it lacks the conserved phenylalanine or tryptophan at the end, this CDR3 is likely a read error. The V and J genes are TRBV5-1 and TRBJ2-5; TRBD2 matches at 8 bases. Looked up from germline, CDR1 is SGHRS and CDR2 is YFSETQ. The CDR3 is 16 amino acids. The trim removed 5 bases at V and 1 base at J, leaving 10 bases unmatched. CDR3 in amino acids: CASSSGRADPQETQYL. DNA for the CDR3: TGCGCCAGCAGTTCCGGGAGGGCCGATCCCCAAGAGACCCAGTACTTG.

In the case of this clonotype: Just one base apart from a much larger clone, this may be a read error. This chain links TRBV6-1 with TRBJ1-5; 7 nucleotides agree with TRBD1. CDR3 length: 16 residues. Germline assignment: CDR1 MNHNS and CDR2 SASEGT. J lost 5 bases, V lost 6 bases, and 13 bases had no gene match. The CDR3 loop is CASSPGTASSDQPQHF. The CDR3 DNA follows: TGTGCCAGCAGCCCCGGGACAGCCAGCAGCGATCAGCCCCAGCATTTT.

This clonotype was picked up many times. The chain carries TRBV6-1 and TRBJ1-3; D is unresolved. The V gene's germline CDR1 is MNHNS and CDR2 SASEGT. This CDR3 comprises 13 residues. Deletions cut 4 bases from V and 8 bases from J, with 12 bases between. As DNA, the CDR3 is TGTGCCAGCAGTGGAGGCAGTTGGGACACCATATATTTT. Protein sequence: CASSGGSWDTIYF.

The V and J genes are TRBV20-1 and TRBJ2-3, with D possibly being TRBD1 or TRBD2 (5 bases each). The CDR3 length is 14 residues. From germline, CDR1 is DFQATT and CDR2 SNEGSKA (reference sequence). The V end lost 3 bases, the J end lost 1 base, and 11 bases lay between the germline ends. The CDR3 reads CSASGGFGTDTQYF. DNA for the CDR3: TGCAGTGCTAGTGGGGGATTTGGCACAGATACGCAGTATTTT.

In this sample, this clonotype turned up many times. The chain links TRBV6-5 to TRBJ2-7; 7 bases line up with TRBD1. The germline CDR1 and CDR2 sequences are MNHEY and SVGAGI. The trim removed 2 bases at V and 3 bases at J, leaving 7 bases unmatched. The CDR3 is made up of 15 amino acids. CDR3: CASSYVGTAYYEQYF. DNA for the CDR3: TGTGCCAGCAGTTACGTCGGGACAGCCTACTACGAGCAGTACTTC.

The chain uses TRBV4-1 and TRBJ2-1; the D is unclear. Trimming took off 1 base at V and 4 bases at J, with 8 bases between the two ends. This CDR3 spans 14 amino acids. The germline V gene encodes CDR1 MGHRA and CDR2 YSYEKL. The CDR3 region has the DNA TGCGCCAGCAGCCAAGCCCCTGTTTACAATGAGCAGTTCTTC. Translating it yields CASSQAPVYNEQFF.

The chain combines TRBV7-3 with TRBJ2-7; possibly TRBD1 or TRBD2 for D (6 bases each). CDR1 is SGHTA, CDR2 FQGTGA, per germline. V was cut by 5 bases and J by 5 bases, with 22 bases left in between. The length of the CDR3 is 16 residues. This CDR3 reads CASSPNGGTYPHEQYF. The CDR3 coding sequence is TGTGCCAGCAGCCCTAACGGGGGCACCTACCCTCACGAGCAGTACTTC.

This chain uses TRBV5-1 with TRBJ2-4; D possibly corresponds to TRBD1 (5 bases). The V and J ends lost 4 bases and 0 bases respectively, with 14 bases between them. The CDR3 runs 16 residues. Germline V lookup: CDR1 SGHRS, CDR2 YFSETQ. CDR3 protein: CASSQGSGLAKNIQYF. The CDR3 DNA follows: TGCGCCAGCAGCCAAGGATCAGGGTTAGCCAAAAACATTCAGTACTTC.